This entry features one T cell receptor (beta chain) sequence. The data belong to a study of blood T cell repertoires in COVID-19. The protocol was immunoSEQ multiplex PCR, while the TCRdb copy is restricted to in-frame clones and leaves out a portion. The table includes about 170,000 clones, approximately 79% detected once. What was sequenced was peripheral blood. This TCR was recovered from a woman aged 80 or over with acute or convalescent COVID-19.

CDR3 region: CSAHAGSGANVLTF. CDR3 coding DNA: TGCAGCGCCCACGCGGGCTCTGGGGCCAACGTCCTGACTTTC. The chain carries TRBV29-1 and TRBJ2-6; weak D call: TRBD2 (5 bases). The ends were cut back, 7 bases at V and 0 bases at J, with 10 bases in the middle. The V gene's germline CDR1 is SQVTM and CDR2 ANQGSEA. The CDR3 is made up of 14 amino acids.